This T cell receptor (beta chain) was found in a study of cytomegalovirus exposure and HLA in healthy donors. A word on this clone: Its target is not known.

Whole-study findings and limits: TCR beta chain V- and J-gene trimming was linked, in a later analysis, to a missense variant in DCLRE1C. The number of N-insertions in an Asian-associated ancestry cluster was reportedly below the 666-donor mean in a later analysis. In vitro, three CMV-associated chains proved specific for CMV antigens. Upon later analysis, HLA-associated TCR beta chains proved more clonally expanded than other, equally common chains.

Vbeta (60) and Jbeta (13) primers were used in the PCR. The table came from immunoSEQ multiplex PCR; TCRdb's copy has only in-frame clones and leaves some out. This sample has approximately 100,000 clones, with approximately 77% found just once. V was clipped by 7 bases and J by 1 base, with 13 bases between them. CDR1 is GTSNPN, CDR2 SVGIG, per germline (reference sequence). There are 13 residues in the CDR3. Input material: PBMCs. V gene TRBV30 combines with J gene TRBJ1-1; perhaps TRBD1 as D (5 bases). The clonotype originates from a woman aged 40 to 49 in good health and CMV-seronegative. CDR3 coding DNA: TGTGCCTACCGCCAAGGGGCGAACACTGAAGCTTTCTTT. The encoded protein is CAYRQGANTEAFF. The whole variable domain, filled in from reference TRBV30 and TRBJ1-1, reads SQTIHQWPATLVQPVGSPLSLECTVEGTSNPNLYWYRQAAGRGLQLLFYSVGIGQISSEVPQNLSASRPQDRQFILSSKKLLLSDSGFYLCAYRQGANTEAFFGQGTRLTVV.